The subject of this entry is one T cell receptor (beta chain). Its matching antigen is unknown. Per the germline V gene, CDR1 is SGHTS and CDR2 is YDEGEE. The CDR3 covers 14 residues. J gave up 4 bases and V 4 bases, and 7 bases lay outside the gene matches. The data stem from a study of CD8 T cells in ankylosing spondylitis. Study-wide findings and caveats: Enrichment of disease-linked clones was reportedly significant in matched ankylosing spondylitis synovial fluid. Blood from ankylosing spondylitis patients appeared to carry a characteristic roughly 8-variant TCR beta motif.

TCRdb analysed the 5' RACE reads with MiXCR anew, one entry per CDR3 protein. Of roughly 220,000 distinct CDR3 sequences in the sample, 18% were seen once. Sequencing input: blood, either unsorted or a sorted T cell fraction (not recorded which). V and J are TRBV5-8 and TRBJ1-1, with 7 nucleotides matching TRBD1. The TCR sequence derives from a male donor with ankylosing spondylitis. CDR3 DNA sequence: TGTGCCAGCAGCCCGCCGACAGGGAGCACTGAAGCTTTCTTT. Amino acid sequence: CASSPPTGSTEAFF.